Each of the 27 T cell receptor beta chains below was sequenced from the same sample in a study of identical twins. Each CDR3 protein is one row after TCRdb ran MiXCR on the 5' RACE reads. In the table there are 200,000 to 300,000 distinct CDR3 sequences, roughly a tenth of which are singletons. Sequenced sample: memory T cells sorted from blood. These receptors were obtained from a man aged 50 to 60 in good health.

This clonotype occurred a few times. The V and J genes are TRBV14 and TRBJ2-2; D remains ambiguous. V shed 3 bases and J shed 2 bases, with 10 bases lying between them. Per germline, CDR1 SGHDN and CDR2 FVKESK. This CDR3 has 15 residues. CDR3 coding DNA: TGTGCCAGCAGCCAGAGCTACTCAAACACCGGGGAGCTGTTTTTT. This codes for CASSQSYSNTGELFF.

J is TRBJ1-2 and V is TRBV28, with 9 bases matching TRBD1. J was trimmed by 5 bases and V by 2 bases; bases with no gene match: 6. In germline, CDR1 is MDHEN, CDR2 SYDVKM. This CDR3 is 15 amino acids long. Here the CDR3 reads CASSLGGTGQYGYTF. As DNA, the CDR3 is TGTGCCAGCAGTTTAGGCGGGACAGGGCAATATGGCTACACCTTC.

This clonotype was counted only a few times. The rearrangement links TRBV20-1 to TRBJ2-7, with TRBD1 as a possible D gene (7 bases). This CDR3 region has 13 residues. Germline CDR1 DFQATT, CDR2 SNEGSKA (reference sequence). Trimming stripped 5 bases from V and 7 bases from J, with 18 bases between. CDR3 region: CSAGGDRDFEQYF. CDR3 sequence (DNA): TGCAGTGCTGGTGGAGACAGGGACTTTGAGCAGTACTTC.

This clonotype has at least ten counts. Its ends do not fully match the called genes, so a read error is possible. The CDR3 loop is CASSLALPGQAQF. The CDR3 DNA reads TGCGCCAGCAGCTTGGCCCTTCCGGGACAGGCCCAATTC. J is TRBJ2-7 and V is TRBV5-1; 8 positions match TRBD1. From germline, CDR1 is SGHRS and CDR2 YFSETQ. CDR3 length equals 13 residues.

This clonotype has more than one count but fewer than ten. V is TRBV19 and J is TRBJ2-1, with TRBD2 matching 8 bases. The CDR3 runs 17 residues. Germline CDR1 LNHDA, CDR2 SQIVND (reference sequence). V was pared by 1 base and J by 0 bases, with 5 bases of the junction left unmatched. For the CDR3, the DNA is TGTGCCAGTAGTATAGGTGGAAGCGGGAGCTCCTACAATGAGCAGTTCTTC. Its translation: CASSIGGSGSSYNEQFF.

This clonotype turned up a few times. The chain joins TRBV7-8 to TRBJ1-5, with D perhaps matching TRBD1 (5 bases). Germline V CDR1 and CDR2: SGHVS, FQNEAQ. CDR3 length equals 15 residues. V lost 4 bases and J 7 bases, leaving 17 bases between the germline ends. CDR3 in amino acids: CASSSTLTGGQPQHF. DNA for the CDR3: TGTGCCAGCAGCTCAACTTTGACTGGGGGGCAGCCCCAGCATTTT.

In its sample, this clonotype was seen a few times. V is TRBV18 and J is TRBJ2-5; tentative D call: TRBD2 (7 bases). The ends were cut back, 3 bases at V and 2 bases at J, with 19 bases in the middle. The CDR3 covers 17 residues. Germline V gene sequence: CDR1 KGHSH, CDR2 LQKENI. This chain's CDR3 is CASSPEGEGIRQETQYF. CDR3 bases: TGTGCCAGCTCACCGGAGGGGGAGGGGATACGACAAGAGACCCAGTACTTC.

This clonotype was found many times. The chain's CDR3 is CASSYSQGTPNNEQFF. The CDR3, as DNA: TGTGCCAGCAGTTACTCACAGGGTACCCCAAACAATGAGCAGTTCTTC. The rearrangement joins TRBV6-5 to TRBJ2-1; tentative D call: TRBD1 (6 bases). Trimming removed 0 bases from V and 5 bases from J, with 14 bases in between. The CDR3 is made up of 16 amino acids. Germline V gene sequence: CDR1 MNHEY, CDR2 SVGAGI.

This clonotype was seen many times. J is TRBJ2-1 and V is TRBV18, with 10 bases that match TRBD1. V lost 3 bases, J lost 5 bases, and 7 bases stayed unmatched. Germline assignment: CDR1 KGHSH and CDR2 LQKENI. This CDR3 comprises 16 residues. The CDR3 DNA sequence: TGTGCCAGCTCACCTGGCGGGACAGGGGATAACAATGAGCAGTTCTTC. The encoded protein is CASSPGGTGDNNEQFF.

This clonotype was picked up a small number of times. The V and J genes are TRBV20-1 and TRBJ2-1; 8 bases are shared with TRBD1. This CDR3 has 17 residues. J lost 1 base, V lost 5 bases, and 13 bases had no gene match. Looked up from germline, CDR1 is DFQATT and CDR2 is SNEGSKA (reference sequence). The CDR3 bases are TGCAGTGCTGATGGCCTGGTAGGACAGGGTTCCTACAATGAGCAGTTCTTC. Amino acids: CSADGLVGQGSYNEQFF.

The chain is built from TRBV3-1 and TRBJ2-3; D is possibly TRBD1 or TRBD2 (5 bases each). V lost 8 bases, J lost 1 base, and 13 bases lay in between. This CDR3 is 14 amino acids long. Per the germline V gene, CDR1 is LGHDT and CDR2 is YNNKEL (reference sequence). In nucleotides, the CDR3 is TGTGCCAGCTGCTATGGGGGAGGCACAGATACGCAGTATTTT. It encodes CASCYGGGTDTQYF.

This clonotype turned up a few times. The V and J genes are TRBV10-1 and TRBJ2-1; D might be TRBD1 or TRBD2, each matching 6 bases. The CDR3 consists of 15 residues. Germline V CDR1 and CDR2: WNHNN, SYGVQD (reference sequence). V lost 3 bases and J lost 1, with 10 bases in between. CDR3 residues: CASSDPGASYNEQFF. In DNA form, the CDR3 reads TGCGCCAGCAGTGATCCGGGGGCGTCCTACAATGAGCAGTTCTTC.

The rearrangement links TRBV4-3 to TRBJ2-5; the match to TRBD1 covers 7 bases. This CDR3 comprises 15 residues. J was trimmed by 3 bases and V by 0 bases; bases with no gene match: 4. The germline CDR1 and CDR2 sequences are LGHNA and YSLEER. CDR3 amino acids: CASSQDRDRKETQYF. Written as DNA, the CDR3 is TGCGCCAGCAGCCAAGACCGGGACAGAAAAGAGACCCAGTACTTC.

The gene calls are TRBV20-1 and TRBJ2-7, with a tentative D call TRBD1 (5 bases). CDR3 size: 14 residues. In germline, CDR1 is DFQATT, CDR2 SNEGSKA (reference sequence). The ends were cut back, 0 bases at V and 3 bases at J, with 12 bases in the middle. The CDR3 reads CSARDQDISYEQYF. The CDR3 DNA follows: TGCAGTGCTAGAGATCAGGACATAAGCTACGAGCAGTACTTC.

This chain connects TRBV7-9 to TRBJ1-2; tentatively, D is TRBD1 (5 bases). With 1 base removed from V and 4 bases from J, the gap between germline ends came to 13 bases. The CDR3 is 15 amino acids. Germline values: CDR1 SEHNR, CDR2 FQNEAQ (reference sequence). The CDR3 nucleotides read TGTGCCAGCAGCTTAGGGGCAGGGATGGGCTATGGCTACACCTTC. Its protein is CASSLGAGMGYGYTF.

The rearrangement uses TRBV11-2 and TRBJ2-2; D ambiguous. CDR3 length: 16 amino acids. Trimming cost V 4 bases and J 5 bases, with 17 bases left between them. CDR1 SGHAT and CDR2 FQNNGV come from the germline V gene. CDR3 protein: CASSSQPGPATGELFF. CDR3 coding DNA: TGTGCCAGCAGCTCCCAACCCGGGCCCGCGACCGGGGAGCTGTTTTTT.

DNA for the CDR3: TGTGCCAGCAGTTTGCGACAAGCCAAAAACATTCAGTACTTC. Its translation: CASSLRQAKNIQYF. This sequence joins TRBV12-3 or TRBV12-4 and TRBJ2-4, with unresolved D. V was clipped by 3 bases and J by 0 bases, with 6 bases between them. The CDR3 has 14 amino acids.

There are many counts of this clonotype. The chain couples TRBV5-1 to TRBJ2-7; D not resolved. The germline V and J ends were trimmed by 2 bases and 3 bases, with 9 bases remaining between them. This CDR3 has 13 residues. Germline assignment: CDR1 SGHRS and CDR2 YFSETQ. The CDR3 DNA is TGCGCCAGCAGCTTCCCGGACCGCTACGAGCAGTACTTC. It translates to CASSFPDRYEQYF.

This clonotype was counted between two and nine times. The rearrangement joins TRBV6-1 to TRBJ2-7; unclear D gene. CDR1 and CDR2 from the germline V gene are MNHNS and SASEGT. The CDR3 extends over 15 amino acids. V shed 6 bases and J shed 0 bases, with 15 bases lying between them. CDR3 coding DNA: TGTGCCAGCAGCCTGAGACCAAGCCTCTCCTACGAGCAGTACTTC. It is translated as CASSLRPSLSYEQYF.

The rearrangement links TRBV3-1 to TRBJ1-2; weak D call: TRBD1 (5 bases). This CDR3 contains 15 residues. Germline CDR1 reads LGHDT; CDR2 reads YNNKEL (reference sequence). V gave up 3 bases and J gave up 4 bases, with 15 bases separating them. The CDR3 is CASSHRQSWGYGYTF. CDR3 nucleotides: TGTGCCAGCAGCCACAGACAGTCCTGGGGCTATGGCTACACCTTC.

This clonotype has a handful of counts. The chain joins TRBV7-6 to TRBJ2-2; D is unresolved. The CDR3 contains 15 residues. Trimming left V 5 bases short and J 5 bases short, with 15 bases between. Per germline, CDR1 SGHVS and CDR2 FNYEAQ. CDR3 coding DNA: TGTGCCAGCAGCCCTGCGGTTTACAATACCGGGGAGCTGTTTTTT. It translates to CASSPAVYNTGELFF.

This clonotype has at least ten counts. This chain connects TRBV4-2 to TRBJ2-7; D gene uncertain. Germline V CDR1 and CDR2: LGHNA, YNFKEQ. V lost 1 base and J lost 6, with 13 bases in between. The CDR3 covers 14 residues. CDR3: CASSQGQNDPEQYF. The CDR3 coding sequence is TGTGCCAGCAGCCAAGGTCAAAACGATCCCGAGCAGTACTTC.

This rearrangement joins TRBV5-5 to TRBJ2-4; D call uncertain. The CDR3 extends over 14 amino acids. Germline lookup yields CDR1 SGHKS and CDR2 YYEKEE (reference sequence). Trimming stripped 3 bases from V and 1 base from J, with 8 bases between. The CDR3 region has the DNA TGTGCCAGCAGCTGGCTCTTGGCCAAAAACATTCAGTACTTC. This gives the protein CASSWLLAKNIQYF.

This clonotype was observed a handful of times. CDR3 residues: CASSLGREHRSGELFF. The CDR3 region has the DNA TGTGCCAGCAGCTTAGGCCGGGAACACCGGTCCGGGGAGCTGTTTTTT. The chain couples TRBV13 to TRBJ2-2, with TRBD2 as a possible D gene (5 bases). V lost 0 bases to trimming and J lost 6 bases, with 14 bases between them. CDR1 is PRHDT, CDR2 FYEKMQ, per germline (reference sequence). The CDR3 loop spans 16 amino acids. The complete variable domain, with remaining parts taken from reference TRBV13 and TRBJ2-2, reads AAGVIQSPRHLIKEKRETATLKCYPIPRHDTVYWYQQGPGQDPQFLISFYEKMQSDKGSIPDRFSAQQFSDYHSELNMSSLELGDSALYFCASSLGREHRSGELFFGEGSRLTVL.

This clonotype was observed a handful of times. The chain has TRBV20-1 and TRBJ1-5; 7 bases fit TRBD1. The trim removed 4 bases at V and 3 bases at J, leaving 3 bases unmatched. Germline V gene data show CDR1 as DFQATT and CDR2 as SNEGSKA (reference sequence). The CDR3 is made up of 13 amino acids. The CDR3 spells CSATGQDNQPQHF. For the CDR3, the DNA is TGCAGTGCTACAGGACAGGACAATCAGCCCCAGCATTTT.

This clonotype was found many times. The chain links TRBV9 to TRBJ2-5; D is uncertain. Trimming cost V 0 bases and J 4 bases, with 10 bases left between them. Germline assignment: CDR1 SGDLS and CDR2 YYNGEE. This CDR3 region has 14 residues. The CDR3, as DNA: TGTGCCAGCAGCGTAGATTTGGAAGGAGAGACCCAGTACTTC. Its protein product is CASSVDLEGETQYF.

The CDR3 DNA reads as TGTGCCATCAGTGAGTCAGGTACTTACAATGAGCAGTTCTTC. Translation gives CAISESGTYNEQFF. The chain joins TRBV10-3 to TRBJ2-1; D uncertain. The germline V and J ends were trimmed by 0 bases and 4 bases, with 7 bases remaining between them. CDR1 is ENHRY, CDR2 SYGVKD, per germline. CDR3 length: 14 residues.